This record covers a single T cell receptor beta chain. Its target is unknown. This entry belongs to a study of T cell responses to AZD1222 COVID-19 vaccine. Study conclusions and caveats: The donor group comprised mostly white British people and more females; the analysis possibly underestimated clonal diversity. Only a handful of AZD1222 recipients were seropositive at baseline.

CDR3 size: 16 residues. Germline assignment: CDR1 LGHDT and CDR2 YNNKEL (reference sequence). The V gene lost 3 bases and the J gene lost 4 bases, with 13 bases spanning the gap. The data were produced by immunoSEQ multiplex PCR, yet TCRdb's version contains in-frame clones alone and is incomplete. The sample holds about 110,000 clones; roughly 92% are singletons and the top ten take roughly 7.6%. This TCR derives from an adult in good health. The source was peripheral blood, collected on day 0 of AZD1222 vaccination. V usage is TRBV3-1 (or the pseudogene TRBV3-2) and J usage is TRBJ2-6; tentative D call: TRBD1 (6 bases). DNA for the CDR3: TGTGCCAGCAGCCAGAACTCAGGGGCCGGGGCCAACGTCCTGACTTTC. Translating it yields CASSQNSGAGANVLTF.